This is a list of T cell receptor beta chains from one sample in a study of control samples from healthy donors and cancer patients. Sequencing used immunoSEQ multiplex PCR; TCRdb keeps in-frame clones, though not all of them. The data hold roughly 99,000 clones, with approximately 82% observed a single time. Source material: blood. All receptors come from a man aged 55 to 70 in good health. Both conserved end residues are part of each CDR3. D genes are given only for firm matches. Not all rows give a size; the values are once, few, many and, for expanded clones, a class.

TRBV5-1	.	.	TRBJ2-7	TGCGCCAGCAGCATGGACAGCTACGAGCAGTACTTC	CASSMDSYEQYF
TRBV6-6	.	.	TRBJ1-2	TGTGCCAGCAGACCGGACGGGAGTGGATATGGCTACACCTTC	CASRPDGSGYGYTF
TRBV11-2	.	TRBD2	TRBJ2-1	TGTGCCAGCAGCTTCGCCGGGACTAGCGGGGCTGAAAAGTTCTTC	CASSFAGTSGAEKFF
TRBV25-1	.	.	TRBJ2-1	TGTGCCAGCAGTGCAGGCCGCAAATCTAACAATGAGCAGTTCTTC	CASSAGRKSNNEQFF
TRBV7-8	.	.	TRBJ2-5	TGTGCCGGCTCTCGGGGCCGCGAAGGCCCGGCGGAGACCCAGTACTTC	CAGSRGREGPAETQYF
TRBV3-1/TRBV3-2	once	TRBD1	TRBJ1-4	TGTGCCAGTGGACAGGTACATGAAAAACTGTTTTTT	CASGQVHEKLFF
TRBV11-2	.	.	TRBJ1-1	TGTGCCAGCAGCTCAGGGGTGGGCACTGAAGCTTTCTTT	CASSSGVGTEAFF
TRBV25-1	.	.	TRBJ2-1	TGTGCCAGCAGTGAAGGACAGAGACTCTACAATGAGCAGTTCTTC	CASSEGQRLYNEQFF
TRBV7-8	.	.	TRBJ2-3	TGTGCCAGCAGCCCAGTCCGGCGGGGGCCTAGCACAGATACGCAGTATTTT	CASSPVRRGPSTDTQYF
TRBV6-5	.	.	TRBJ1-4	TGTGCCAGCACCATGACGGTAAGAGAAAAACTGTTTTTT	CASTMTVREKLFF
TRBV6-1	once	.	TRBJ1-3	TGTGCCAGCAGTGAATGGCCAGGCTCTGGAAACACCATATATTTT	CASSEWPGSGNTIYF
TRBV4-1	.	.	TRBJ2-7	TGCGCCAGCAGCCAACGGGACGGTACCTACGAGCAGTACTTC	CASSQRDGTYEQYF
TRBV5-1	.	TRBD1	TRBJ2-7	TGCGCCAGCAGCTTGGCCAGGGACAGACCCTCCTACGAGCAGTACTTC	CASSLARDRPSYEQYF
TRBV19	.	.	TRBJ2-1	TGTGCCAGTAGTATGTTGCGGAGCCCTGATGAGCAGTTCTTC	CASSMLRSPDEQFF
TRBV9	.	.	TRBJ2-1	TGTGCCAGCAGCGTAGCTAATTCGGCGAATGAGCAGTTCTTC	CASSVANSANEQFF
TRBV10-3	.	.	TRBJ2-1	TGTGCCATCGAGGGGTCGGGGCGCAATGAGCAGTTCTTC	CAIEGSGRNEQFF
TRBV7-2	.	.	TRBJ2-1	TGTGCCAGCAGCTTAGCGCACGCAAACAATGAGCAGTTCTTC	CASSLAHANNEQFF
TRBV6-1	.	TRBD2	TRBJ2-7	TGTGCCAGCAGTGAATGGCTAGCGGGACGCACCTACGAGCAGTACTTC	CASSEWLAGRTYEQYF
TRBV5-4	.	.	TRBJ2-7	TGTGCCAGCAGCTTGGGAGTTGGTTACCTGAGCTCCTACGAGCAGTACTTC	CASSLGVGYLSSYEQYF
TRBV28	.	.	TRBJ2-7	TGTGCCAGCAGTTTACCCCCAGGGATGGGTACCTACGAGCAGTACTTC	CASSLPPGMGTYEQYF
TRBV6-6	.	.	TRBJ2-1	TGTGCCAGCAGTCCACTAGCTCGCTTCTACAATGAGCAGTTCTTC	CASSPLARFYNEQFF
TRBV7-8	few	.	TRBJ1-2	TGTGCCAGCAGCCGCGGGGCCAAGGGTAACTATGGCTACACCTTC	CASSRGAKGNYGYTF
TRBV5-6	.	TRBD1	TRBJ2-7	TGTGCCAGCAGTGGGGACAGCTCCTACGAGCAGTACTTC	CASSGDSSYEQYF
TRBV27	.	.	TRBJ2-2	TGTGCCAGCAGTTTGAACCCCACCGGGGAGCTGTTTTTT	CASSLNPTGELFF
TRBV7-9	.	TRBD2	TRBJ2-2	TGTGCCAGCAGCTCTATAGCGGGGATGAACACCGGGGAGCTGTTTTTT	CASSSIAGMNTGELFF
TRBV12-3/TRBV12-4	.	TRBD1	TRBJ1-1	TGTGCCAGCAGTTCCGGGACAGTCGAAGCTTTCTTT	CASSSGTVEAFF
TRBV4-2	.	.	TRBJ1-4	TGTGCCAGCAGCCAAATCACCGGGCCGGACGGAGTCCATGAAAAACTGTTTTTT	CASSQITGPDGVHEKLFF
TRBV5-1	.	.	TRBJ1-6	TGCGCCAGCAGCATCCGCGGGACAATTAATTCACCCCTCCACTTT	CASSIRGTINSPLHF
TRBV6-6	.	.	TRBJ1-4	TGTGCCAGCAGTTACTCTTCGGGGGGCTCAAGGATGTTTTTT	CASSYSSGGSRMFF
TRBV30	.	TRBD2	TRBJ2-5	TGTGCCTGGAGTGTACTGACTAGCGGGGGCGGTGAGACCCAGTACTTC	CAWSVLTSGGGETQYF
TRBV6-5	.	.	TRBJ1-6	TGTGCCAGCAGTCAATACTCCCGTTCACCCCCCCACTTT	CASSQYSRSPPHF
TRBV7-9	few	TRBD1	TRBJ2-7	TGTGCCAGCAGCTTAGGGGGACAGGGGTACGAGCAGTACTTC	CASSLGGQGYEQYF
TRBV5-4	few	TRBD2	TRBJ2-1	TGTGCCAGCAGCCCCGGTGGGACTAGCGGCTACAATGAGCAGTTCTTC	CASSPGGTSGYNEQFF
TRBV4-2	.	.	TRBJ2-2	TGTGCCAGCAGCCAAGAGGTGTTTGACACCGGGGAGCTGTTTTTT	CASSQEVFDTGELFF
TRBV6-1	.	.	TRBJ1-5	TGTGCCAGCAGTGAAGTGGGGAGTAGCAATCAGCCCCAGCATTTT	CASSEVGSSNQPQHF
TRBV20-1	.	.	TRBJ2-7	TGCAGTGCTAGTGCCCCCCGCGGGACATACGAGCAGTACTTC	CSASAPRGTYEQYF
TRBV5-4	.	TRBD2	TRBJ2-5	TGTGCCAGCAGCATCGAGGGAGCGGGAGGGACAGAGACCCAGTACTTC	CASSIEGAGGTETQYF
TRBV14	once	.	TRBJ2-1	TGTGCCAGCAGCCACCGCAATGAGCAGTTCTTC	CASSHRNEQFF
TRBV28	.	TRBD2	TRBJ2-3	TGTGCCAGCAGTCCAACTAGCGGGAGGGCCGTGTATACGCAGTATTTT	CASSPTSGRAVYTQYF
TRBV18	.	.	TRBJ1-1	TGTGCCAGCTCACCATTGGGGCTGGGGACTGAAGCTTTCTTT	CASSPLGLGTEAFF
TRBV4-1	.	TRBD2	TRBJ2-1	TGCGCCAGCAGCCAAGTTGGCGGGAGCTCCTACAATGAGCAGTTCTTC	CASSQVGGSSYNEQFF
TRBV7-8	once	TRBD2	TRBJ2-1	TGTGCCAGCAGCCCAGGAATGGGACTAGCAAATGAGCAGTTCTTC	CASSPGMGLANEQFF
TRBV11-2	.	.	TRBJ2-3	TGTGCCAGCAGCCCAGGGCAAACCTTCCCTAGCACAGATACGCAGTATTTT	CASSPGQTFPSTDTQYF
TRBV6-5	.	.	TRBJ1-1	TGTGCCAGTAGGGACGGTATCACTGAAGCTTTCTTT	CASRDGITEAFF
TRBV29-1	.	TRBD1	TRBJ2-1	TGCAGCGTTGAAGAATGGGACAGGGATTACAATGAGCAGTTCTTC	CSVEEWDRDYNEQFF
TRBV19	.	TRBD1	TRBJ2-7	TGTGCCAGTAGTACCTCCGGGACAGGGATCTACGAGCAGTACTTC	CASSTSGTGIYEQYF
TRBV3-1/TRBV3-2	.	.	TRBJ2-1	TGTGCCAGCAGCCAAGAGCAGGGGGGGAGCTCCTACAATGAGCAGTTCTTC	CASSQEQGGSSYNEQFF
TRBV6-4	.	.	TRBJ2-1	TGTGCCAGCAGTGACTCGGGGGACCACAATGAGCAGTTCTTC	CASSDSGDHNEQFF
TRBV9	.	.	TRBJ1-4	TGTGCCAGCAGCGTAGCCCCGGGGGAGGTAAGTGAAAAACTGTTTTTT	CASSVAPGEVSEKLFF
TRBV28	.	TRBD1	TRBJ1-2	TGTGCCAGCGAACAGGGGCACAACTATGGCTACACCTTC	CASEQGHNYGYTF
TRBV5-1	.	.	TRBJ2-3	TGCGCCAGCGGGGAAGGTAGCACAGATACGCAGTATTTT	CASGEGSTDTQYF
TRBV7-2	.	TRBD2	TRBJ2-7	TGTGCCAGCACCGAGCGGGGGCTTGCCTACGAGCAGTACTTC	CASTERGLAYEQYF
TRBV27	.	TRBD2	TRBJ2-6	TGTGCCAGCAAGTCGGGAGGGGCTGGGGCCAACGTCCTGACTTTC	CASKSGGAGANVLTF
TRBV30	.	.	TRBJ2-7	TGTGCCTGGAGTAGCTACGAGCAGTACTTC	CAWSSYEQYF
TRBV27	once	.	TRBJ2-2	TGTGCCAGCAGTTTATACCCACAGGGATCCGGGGAGCTGTTTTTT	CASSLYPQGSGELFF